This section outlines one T cell receptor beta chain sequence together with its context. A junction end diverges from the germline sequence, so it may reflect a read error. These data belong to a study of identical twins. Each CDR3 protein gets one entry after TCRdb re-called the 5' RACE reads with MiXCR. The sample lists 200,000 to 250,000 distinct CDR3 sequences, 5.5% to 7.5% occurring once. A further study also used this sample, focusing on T cells expressing NK-cell markers.

This TCR came from a young woman in good health. Sequenced material: CD8+ T cells sorted from blood.

CDR3 nucleotide sequence: TGTGCCAGCAGTTACGGGACTCGGAACTCTGGGGCCAACGTCCCGACTTTC. Residues: CASSYGTRNSGANVPTF. The rearrangement links TRBV6-5 to TRBJ2-6, with D perhaps matching TRBD2 (6 bases). The CDR3 covers 17 residues. Germline CDR1 MNHEY, CDR2 SVGAGI.